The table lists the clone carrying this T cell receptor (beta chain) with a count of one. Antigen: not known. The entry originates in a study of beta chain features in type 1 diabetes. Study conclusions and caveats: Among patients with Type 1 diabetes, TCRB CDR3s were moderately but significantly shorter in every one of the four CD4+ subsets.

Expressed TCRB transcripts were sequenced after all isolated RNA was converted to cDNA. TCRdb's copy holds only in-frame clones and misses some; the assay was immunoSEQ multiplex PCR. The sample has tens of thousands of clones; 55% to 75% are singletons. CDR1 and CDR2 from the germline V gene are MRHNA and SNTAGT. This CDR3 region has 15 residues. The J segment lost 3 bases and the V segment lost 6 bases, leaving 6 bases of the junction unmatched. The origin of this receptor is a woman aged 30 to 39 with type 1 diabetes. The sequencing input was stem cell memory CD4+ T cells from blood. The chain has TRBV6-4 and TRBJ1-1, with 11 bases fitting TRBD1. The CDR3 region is CASSARTGGYTEAFF. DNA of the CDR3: TGTGCCAGCAGCGCACGGACAGGGGGCTACACTGAAGCTTTCTTT.